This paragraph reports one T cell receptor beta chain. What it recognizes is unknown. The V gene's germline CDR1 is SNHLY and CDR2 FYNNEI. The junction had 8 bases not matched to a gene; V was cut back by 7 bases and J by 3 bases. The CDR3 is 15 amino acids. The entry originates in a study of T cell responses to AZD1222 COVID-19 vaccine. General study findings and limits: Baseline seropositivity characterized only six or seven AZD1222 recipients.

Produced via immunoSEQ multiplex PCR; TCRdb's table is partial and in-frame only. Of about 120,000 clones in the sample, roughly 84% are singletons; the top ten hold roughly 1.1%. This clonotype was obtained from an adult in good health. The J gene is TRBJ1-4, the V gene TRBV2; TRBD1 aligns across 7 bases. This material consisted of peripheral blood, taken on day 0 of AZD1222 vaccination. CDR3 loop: CASIRQGLSNEKLFF. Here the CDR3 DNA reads TGTGCCAGCATCCGACAGGGCCTCTCTAATGAAAAACTGTTTTTT.